This T cell receptor (beta chain) was profiled in a study of technical replicates of blood from several donors (dated by TCRdb to 2016 to 2017). The library was obtained by the immunoSEQ multiplex PCR assay. TCRdb retrieved this table from immuneACCESS and kept in-frame rearrangements only. Not all clones are present; in checked studies, unresolved V genes account for under half, and no reason is known for the remainder. Across this sample there are about 70,000 clones, with roughly 96% seen only once. The ten most abundant clones make up 0.2% to 0.25% of the sample. In regard to this clone: The target of this receptor is not known. One junction end does not reproduce the germline sequence, and a read error may be involved.

Based on the germline V gene (reference sequence), the CDR1 and CDR2 sequences are SSHAT and FNYEAQ. Reading from cysteine to phenylalanine, the CDR3 counts 15 amino acids. Of all the DNA, just the CDR3 is kept, 45 bases in frame from base 1. The rearrangement joined TRBV7-7 to TRBJ2-2; 7 junctional bases match TRBD2. This receptor was taken from a human donor in good health. The specimen sequenced was T cells isolated from PBMCs. The CDR3 region reads CASREGTTNTGELFF. The DNA sequence reads TGTGCTAGCAGGGAGGGAACCACGAACACCGGGGAGCTGTTTTTT.